This T cell receptor (beta chain) was retrieved from a study of CD8 T cells in Susac syndrome. The multiple sclerosis controls were treatment-naive patients affected by stable or active relapsing-remitting disease. Negative isolation yielded CD4+ and CD8+ T cells, and FACS enriched TEMRA cells. A single count supports this clonotype. It was with random hexamers that roughly 0.5 to 1 ug RNA was reverse transcribed. The amplification used immunoSEQ multiplex PCR on TCR beta CDR3; it spanned 54 Vbeta and 13 Jbeta. Via MiXCR, TCRdb re-called the immunoSEQ multiplex PCR reads, giving one row per CDR3 protein. Found here are hundreds of thousands of distinct CDR3 sequences, 95% of them singletons; the top ten hold around 0.08%. Trimming cost V 8 bases and J 5 bases, with 9 bases left between them. The CDR3 covers 12 residues.

The chain carries TRBV12-3 or TRBV12-4 and TRBJ1-4, with D possibly being TRBD1 (5 bases). The sequence derives from a human donor with multiple sclerosis. The sequenced sample consisted of CD4+ T cells from PBMCs. CDR3 DNA: TGTGCCAGCTCCTCAGGGAATGAAAAACTGTTTTTT. Amino acids: CASSSGNEKLFF.